This T cell receptor (beta chain) was found in a study of blood T cell repertoires in COVID-19. Across the whole study: COVID-19 samples collected from the United States, Italy and Spain covered acute and convalescent phases. T cells, B-cell-depleted T cells, or PBMCs provided the cDNA or gDNA that served as material.

It was during active infection that Seattle patients were enrolled and then longitudinally followed. The CDR3 runs 16 residues. Germline V gene lookup returns CDR1 SGHNT and CDR2 YYREEE (reference sequence). Between the trimmed V and J ends, which lost 0 bases and 0 bases, there was a span of 11 bases. Original processing notes: Estimates of nucleated cell counts were drawn from the amplification of reference gene primers. Method: immunoSEQ multiplex PCR; TCRdb's copy keeps in-frame clones and lacks some. For V, J and clone size, that table is used; D and trimming come from the DNA. Here the sample spans 180,000 or so clones, more than 70% being singletons.

The chain has TRBV5-4 and TRBJ2-3; D uncertain. This TCR was sampled from a person aged 65 to 85 with COVID-19, enrolled during active disease. The sequenced material came from peripheral blood. CDR3 sequence: CASSLEPFSSTDTQYF. The CDR3 DNA follows: TGTGCCAGCAGCTTGGAGCCGTTCTCTAGCACAGATACGCAGTATTTT.